The T cell receptor (beta chain) described here comes from a study of a mutant IDH1 vaccine in newly diagnosed glioma. The overall study: In some groups vaccination began 4-6 weeks post-radiotherapy; others received it with temozolomide. Visits designated V12 and V13 were conducted at weeks 35 and 47, respectively.

Study conclusions and caveats: Pseudoprogression seemed unrelated to changes in top peripheral T cell clonotypes.

With regard to this clone: As yet, its antigen is unknown.

Time point of the sample: week 35, safety follow-up. Vaccination used 300 ug of mutant IDH1 20-mer peptide per dose, with topical imiquimod. After removal of 5 bases from V and 1 base from J, the junction contained 8 bases not matched to a gene. Germline values: CDR1 MNHNY, CDR2 SVGAGI (reference sequence). This CDR3 is 15 amino acids long. The repertoire was sequenced with immunoSEQ multiplex PCR; TCRdb's copy has only in-frame clones and lacks some. The sample holds around 40,000 clones; 75% to 90% are singletons and the top ten take around 1.5%. The chain employs TRBV6-6 and TRBJ2-7, with 7 bases that match TRBD1. Sequenced here: PBMCs, sampled from a glioma patient whose treatment included an IDH1 peptide vaccine. The TCR originated in a man in his forties with glioma. Here the CDR3 DNA reads TGTGCCAGCAGTCCGCCTCGACAGGGTTCCTACGAGCAGTACTTC. Residues: CASSPPRQGSYEQYF.